What follows is one T cell receptor beta chain and its context. As yet, its antigen is unknown. This sample was included in a study of T-cell memory formation after mild COVID-19. As for the study in general: TCR clusters were mostly confined to one donor each. General study points: A second wave of clones peaked on day 37, and their SARS-CoV-2 specificity went unconfirmed.

Germline values: CDR1 SEHNR, CDR2 FQNEAQ (reference sequence). The CDR3 contains 15 residues. V lost 3 bases and J 4 bases, leaving 14 bases between the germline ends. In TCRdb, the 5' RACE reads were re-called with MiXCR into one record per CDR3 protein. The table shows about 310,000 distinct CDR3 sequences, with just under 20% occurring only once. The source material was PBMCs or a T cell subset sorted from them (not recorded which). This chain uses TRBV7-9 with TRBJ2-3; TRBD2 is a possible D gene (5 bases). This TCR was recovered from a man aged 18 to 29 who had mild COVID-19 (a few samples of this study predate the infection). Cell type and time point are not known. The CDR3 region has the DNA TGTGCCAGCAGCTTCGGGATACGACTCGCAGATACGCAGTATTTT. Protein: CASSFGIRLADTQYF.